The table lists the clone carrying this TCR beta chain with many counts. These data belong to a study of regulatory T cells in long-lasting Graves disease. Indicated time point: newly diagnosed GD, antithyroid drugs for less than 3 months. PBMCs were the source of the RNA used for TCR sequencing. Graves' disease diagnoses followed American Thyroid Association guidelines. The CDR3 covers 13 residues. The junction had 8 bases not matched to a gene; V was cut back by 5 bases and J by 10 bases. The germline CDR1 and CDR2 sequences are SNHLY and FYNNEI. In building TCR beta libraries, iRepertoire HTBI primers were used together with Arm-PCR of CDR3 regions. TCRdb re-derived calls from the multiplex PCR reads in MiXCR, one entry per CDR3 protein. Counted here are approximately 490,000 distinct CDR3 sequences, roughly 16% occurring once; the ten biggest clones make up 9% to 15%. The same sample was also studied in work on T cells in Graves' hyperthyroidism and ophthalmopathy.

This TCR came from a man aged 40-50 years with Graves disease. The specimen was peripheral blood mononuclear cells (PBMCs), collected at new diagnosis, from a patient treated with antithyroid drugs. The gene calls are TRBV2 and TRBJ2-1; TRBD2 aligns across 7 bases. The CDR3 DNA follows: TGTGCCAGCAGTAGAGGCGGGAGCGGCGAGCAGTTCTTC. Translated: CASSRGGSGEQFF. Complete variable domain (other parts from reference TRBV2 and TRBJ2-1): EPEVTQTPSHQVTQMGQEVILRCVPISNHLYFYWYRQILGQKVEFLVSFYNNEISEKSEIFDDQFSVERPDGSNFTLKIRSTKLEDSAMYFCASSRGGSGEQFFGPGTRLTVL.